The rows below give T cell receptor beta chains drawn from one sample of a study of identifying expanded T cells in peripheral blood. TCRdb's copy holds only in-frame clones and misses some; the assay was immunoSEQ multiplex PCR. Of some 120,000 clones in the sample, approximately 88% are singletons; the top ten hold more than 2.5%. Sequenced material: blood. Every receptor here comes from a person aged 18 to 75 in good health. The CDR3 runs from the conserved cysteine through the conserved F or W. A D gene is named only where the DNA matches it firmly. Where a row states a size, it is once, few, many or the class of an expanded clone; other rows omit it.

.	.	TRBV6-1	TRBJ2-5	TGTGCCAGCAGAACCACAGGGTCGGTGGAGACCCAGTACTTC	CASRTTGSVETQYF
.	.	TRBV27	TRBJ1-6	TGTGCCAGCAGCCCCGAGTGGGGACGGATTAATTCACCCCTCCACTTT	CASSPEWGRINSPLHF
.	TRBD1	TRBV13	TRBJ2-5	TGTGCCAGCAGCTTAGAAGGGACAGGGGGAATTGAGACCCAGTACTTC	CASSLEGTGGIETQYF
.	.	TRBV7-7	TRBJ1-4	TGTGCCAGCAGCCTCAGGGAGGTTGGTGAAAAACTGTTTTTT	CASSLREVGEKLFF
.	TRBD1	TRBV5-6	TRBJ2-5	TGTGCCAGCAGCTCCGGGACAGGGGGCGCAGAGACCCAGTACTTC	CASSSGTGGAETQYF
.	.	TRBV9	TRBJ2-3	TGTGCCAGCAGCGTAGGGGGGCCCACGTTAGGTACGCAGTATTTT	CASSVGGPTLGTQYF
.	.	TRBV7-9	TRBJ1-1	TGCGCCAGCAGCCAACAATTTTGGGGAAACACTGAAGCTTTCTTT	CASSQQFWGNTEAFF
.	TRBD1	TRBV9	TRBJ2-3	TGTGCCAGCAGCCCCCCGTCCGGACAGGGGGTAGATACGCAGTATTTT	CASSPPSGQGVDTQYF
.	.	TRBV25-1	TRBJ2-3	TGTGCCAGCAGTGATCGACAGTCGAGCACAGATACGCAGTATTTT	CASSDRQSSTDTQYF
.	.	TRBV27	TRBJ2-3	TGTGCCAGCAGACAAGACACAGATACGCAGTATTTT	CASRQDTDTQYF
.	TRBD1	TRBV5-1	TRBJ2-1	TGCGCCAGCAGCCCCGGGACAGGGGCCGATGAGCAGTTCTTC	CASSPGTGADEQFF
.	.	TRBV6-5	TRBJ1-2	TGTGCCAGCAGTTACCACCAGGAGAGCTATGGCTACACCTTC	CASSYHQESYGYTF
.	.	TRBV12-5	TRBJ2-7	TGTGCTAGTGGTCTCCCCGGCCAACTAGCAATCGAGCAGTACTTC	CASGLPGQLAIEQYF
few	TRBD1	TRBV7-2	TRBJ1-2	TGTGCCAGCAGCGTAGACAGGGACTATGGCTACACCTTC	CASSVDRDYGYTF
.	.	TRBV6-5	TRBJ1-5	TGTGCCAGCATGAGTCTCTGGAGCAATCAGCCCCAGCATTTT	CASMSLWSNQPQHF
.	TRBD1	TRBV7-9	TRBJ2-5	TGTGCCAGCAGCCCAACTACAGGGGTTTCAGAGACCCAGTACTTC	CASSPTTGVSETQYF
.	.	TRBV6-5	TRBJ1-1	TGTGCCAGCACCCCACCAGGCGGGGCCCACACTGAAGCTTTCTTT	CASTPPGGAHTEAFF
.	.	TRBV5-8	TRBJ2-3	TGTGCCAGCAGCTTGAACCCTGATACGCAGTATTTT	CASSLNPDTQYF
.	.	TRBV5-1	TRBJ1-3	TGCGCCAGCAGCTGGACCGGGACGGCAGGAAACACCATATATTTT	CASSWTGTAGNTIYF
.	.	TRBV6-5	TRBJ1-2	TGTGCCAGCAGTCCCTACAGGGACTACTATGGCTACACCTTC	CASSPYRDYYGYTF
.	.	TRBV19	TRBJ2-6	TGTGCCAGTAGTGAACTCAGGGCGCGTGGGGCCAACGTCCTGACTTTC	CASSELRARGANVLTF
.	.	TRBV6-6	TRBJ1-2	TGTGCCAGCAGTTCTAATCCTAACTATGGCTACACCTTC	CASSSNPNYGYTF
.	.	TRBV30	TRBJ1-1	TGTGCCTGGAGTGCCGCATACACTGAAGCTTTCTTT	CAWSAAYTEAFF
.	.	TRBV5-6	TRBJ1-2	TGTGCCAGCAGCTTGTGGGGGCCTGGGAGCTCCTACACCTTC	CASSLWGPGSSYTF
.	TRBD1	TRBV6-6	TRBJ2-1	TGTGCCAGCAGTTTCGCCGACAGGGACAATGAGCAGTTCTTC	CASSFADRDNEQFF
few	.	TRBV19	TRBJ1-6	TGTGCCAGTAGTCCCTATGAAAATTCACCCCTCCACTTT	CASSPYENSPLHF
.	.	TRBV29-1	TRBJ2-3	TGCAGCGTACCCAGATCAGATACGCAGTATTTT	CSVPRSDTQYF
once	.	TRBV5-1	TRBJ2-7	TGCGCCAGCAGCTTGGCCGAAAGCGAAGCTTACGAGCAGTACTTC	CASSLAESEAYEQYF
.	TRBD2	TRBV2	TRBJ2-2	TGTGCCAGCAGCCCGTCTAGCGGGGGTAACACCGGGGAGCTGTTTTTT	CASSPSSGGNTGELFF
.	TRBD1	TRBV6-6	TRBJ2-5	TGTGCCAGCAGTAAGTGGGACAGTCAAGAGACCCAGTACTTC	CASSKWDSQETQYF
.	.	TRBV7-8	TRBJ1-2	TGTGCCAGCAGCTTATTAGGCTATGGCTACACCTTC	CASSLLGYGYTF
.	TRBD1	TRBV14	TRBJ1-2	TGTGCCAGCAGCCAAACAGGGGAGGACGGCTATGGCTACACCTTC	CASSQTGEDGYGYTF
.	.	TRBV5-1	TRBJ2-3	TGCGCCAGCAGCTTGTGGGAGACAGATACGCAGTATTTT	CASSLWETDTQYF
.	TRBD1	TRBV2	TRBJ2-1	TGTGCCAGCACCCAAGTCTTACGGGACAGGGATGACGATGAGCAGTTCTTC	CASTQVLRDRDDDEQFF
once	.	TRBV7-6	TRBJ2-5	TGTGCCAGCAGCTTGCGCGTAAGCCGCCAAGAGACCCAGTACTTC	CASSLRVSRQETQYF
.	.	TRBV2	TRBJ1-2	TGTGCCAGCGGGACGACTATCGCCTTC	CASGTTIAF
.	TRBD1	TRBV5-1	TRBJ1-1	TGCGCCACCTCGGGACAGGGCATGAACACTGAAGCTTTCTTT	CATSGQGMNTEAFF
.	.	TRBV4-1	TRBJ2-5	TGCGCCAGCAGCGAAGGATGGGCACAAGAGACCCAGTACTTC	CASSEGWAQETQYF
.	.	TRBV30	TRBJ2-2	TGTGCCTGGTCGGAGGTTGCCGGGGAGCTGTTTTTT	CAWSEVAGELFF
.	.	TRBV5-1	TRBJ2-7	TGCGCCAGCAGCCCCGAGCTTGGATACGAGCAGTACTTC	CASSPELGYEQYF
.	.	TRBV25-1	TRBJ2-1	TGTGCCAGCAGTGACAGGGGAGGTTCAAGTGAGCAGTTCTTC	CASSDRGGSSEQFF
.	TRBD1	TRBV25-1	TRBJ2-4	TGTGCCAGCAGTGCCAAAACAGGGGGAGCCAAAAACATTCAGTACTTC	CASSAKTGGAKNIQYF
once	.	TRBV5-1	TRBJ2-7	TGCGCCAGCAGCTTCCTAGACGACGAGCAGTACTTC	CASSFLDDEQYF
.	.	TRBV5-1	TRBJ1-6	TGCGCCAGCAGCCCCGACGGAGCAGGGGACTCCGCTAAAGGATCACCCCTCCACTTT	CASSPDGAGDSAKGSPLHF
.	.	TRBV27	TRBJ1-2	TGTGCCAGCAGTTTAGTCCAGGGAGGTGGCTACACCTTC	CASSLVQGGGYTF
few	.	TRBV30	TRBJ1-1	TGTGCCTGGAAAGAGGTGGGGCAAGCTTTCTTT	CAWKEVGQAFF
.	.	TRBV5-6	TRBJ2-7	TGTGCCAGCAACCTCGTTAGCTCCTACGAGCAGTACTTC	CASNLVSSYEQYF
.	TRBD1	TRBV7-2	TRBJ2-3	TGTGCCAGCAGCCTCCAGGGGGCACGCACAGATACGCAGTATTTT	CASSLQGARTDTQYF
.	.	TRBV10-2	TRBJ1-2	TGCGCCAGCAGTGAGTCGACGTTCCGGACCTATGGCTACACCTTC	CASSESTFRTYGYTF
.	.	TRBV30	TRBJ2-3	TGTGCCTGGACCCAACCCCTTCGGCGTTACACAGATACGCAGTATTTT	CAWTQPLRRYTDTQYF
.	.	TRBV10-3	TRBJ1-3	TGTGCCATCTCCGAGGGTGGGTTCTCTGGAAACACCATATATTTT	CAISEGGFSGNTIYF
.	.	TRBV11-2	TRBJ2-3	TGTGCCAGCAGCTTAAACATAGCAGGGGTTTCCACAGATACGCAGTATTTT	CASSLNIAGVSTDTQYF
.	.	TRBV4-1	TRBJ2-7	TGCGCCAGCAGCCAAGTTCCAGGGAGTCCCTACGAGCAGTACTTC	CASSQVPGSPYEQYF
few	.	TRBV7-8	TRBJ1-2	TGTGCCAGCAGCTCACTAACAGGGAGGAGTGGCTATGGCTACACCTTC	CASSSLTGRSGYGYTF